Ten or more counts support the clone carrying this T cell receptor (beta chain). Antigen unknown. Germline values: CDR1 SGHTA, CDR2 FQGNSA. This CDR3 contains 16 residues. V was shortened by 4 bases and J by 2 bases, with 15 bases between the two germline ends. The data derive from a study of T cells after yellow fever vaccination. Study conclusions and caveats: Abundant clonotypes from the bulk population could get into FACS-sorted repertoires as contaminants.

MiXCR, applied by TCRdb to the 5' RACE reads, yields one record per CDR3 protein. This table holds approximately 260,000 distinct CDR3 sequences, around 4.9% found once. The receptor comes from a man aged 18 to 29 who received the YFV17D yellow fever vaccine. The specimen comprised CD4+ T cells sorted from PBMCs, sampled on the day of the yellow fever booster vaccination. V is TRBV7-2 and J is TRBJ1-3, with D tentatively TRBD1 (5 bases). The CDR3 region has the DNA TGTGCCAGCAGCTCCTACAGGAGGCAGGCTGGAAACACCATATATTTT. Protein sequence: CASSSYRRQAGNTIYF.